This T cell receptor (beta chain) came from a study of shared T cell receptors in the human thymus. Clones were read by immunoSEQ multiplex PCR, and TCRdb kept only the in-frame ones, dropping some. The sample consists of roughly 660,000 clones, 88% of them appearing once. V shed 4 bases, J shed 6 bases, and the junction held 8 bases outside the gene matches. Germline CDR1 is MNHEY and CDR2 is SMNVEV (reference sequence). This CDR3 is built from 15 residues. These same data were also listed under a study on human thymus T cells. That work adds: Related research reported highly overlapping thymic repertoires among unrelated individuals.

The TCR was taken from a boy younger than two with a congenital heart defect. The genes are TRBV27 and TRBJ1-5, with 8 bases fitting TRBD1. Material for sequencing was thymocytes. CDR3 coding DNA: TGTGCCAGCAGTTCCCTGGACAGGGTTGGTCAGCCCCAGCATTTT. This sequence encodes CASSSLDRVGQPQHF.